This TCR beta chain was captured by sequencing in a study of CD8+ T cells in alopecia areata (dated by TCRdb to the late 2010s). Concerning the study at large: The treated patients took part in an open-label pilot trial in which moderate-to-severe alopecia areata was treated with oral tofacitinib at 5 to 10 mg twice daily. Patients stayed on tofacitinib for 6 to 18 months and then had 6 months of follow-up off drug so that delayed response and recurrence could be assessed. The study used high-throughput TCRbeta sequencing to examine T cell clonal expansion in alopecia areata, in both the C3H/HeJ mouse model and human patients. Scalp tissue and sorted CD4+ and CD8+ peripheral blood T cells from patchy and totalis/universalis alopecia areata patients and from healthy controls were covered by human TCRbeta sequencing. Patients on tofacitinib were biopsied at baseline and after 4 and 24 weeks of treatment, and several of the patients also had a later scalp biopsy. Scalp clonality was compared among normal scalp (n=4), patchy alopecia areata scalp (n=8), and alopecia totalis/universalis scalp (n=8). The RNA source kit depended on sample type: the PAXgene miRNA kit for fixed scalp, the miRNeasy kit for PBMCs, and the RNeasy kit for mouse skin. TCRbeta CDR3 regions were amplified by immunoSEQ multiplex PCR using 35 Vbeta forward and 13 Jbeta reverse primers.

The full study reports these points: Unlike mouse skin, which is dominated by gammadelta T cells, normal human skin has resident alphabeta T cells that are also sequenced, and this complicates analysis of the scalp TCR repertoire. TCR sequences shared between patients were less clear than in mice, possibly partly because of HLA diversity in the patient population. Compared with normal scalp, lesional scalp, particularly in alopecia totalis/universalis, had higher clonality and more expanded CD8+ clones, which suggests antigenic drive.

The germline V gene encodes CDR1 SGHRS and CDR2 YFSETQ. Spanning cysteine to phenylalanine, the CDR3 consists of 13 amino acids. Just CDR3 DNA is preserved here, 39 bases in frame from base 1. V loses 7 bases of germline sequence and J loses 3 bases, and the interval between the two ends is 14 bases. Lesional scalp punch biopsies and peripheral blood were collected from alopecia areata patients. PBMCs were isolated by density centrifugation and stained for CD3, CD4 and CD8, and CD4+ and CD8+ T cells were sorted on a FACSAria. Comment on this clone: The antigen it recognizes is unknown. Per-base qualities were not stored, and no clone one base away is much larger.

Library preparation employed the immunoSEQ multiplex PCR assay. For TCR sequencing, RNA was extracted from every sample and reverse transcribed into cDNA to serve as template. SuperScript III was used to make first-strand cDNA, primed with a 2:1 mix of oligo-dT and random hexamers. A synthetic immune receptor repertoire was used to measure amplification bias, and any remaining bias was corrected computationally. Regarding the original processing steps: Raw reads were preprocessed to remove errors, and CDR3 was defined according to IMGT conventions as the region from the conserved cysteine to phenylalanine. Clonality was computed by normalizing Shannon entropy by log2 of the number of productive unique TCRs and subtracting the result from 1. Whether each scalp clone was CD4 or CD8 was inferred by checking scalp TCRbeta sequences against the CD4 and CD8 repertoires from sorted blood. TCRdb carries this immuneACCESS record with in-frame sequences only. Its versions omit some clonotypes, under half of them owing to an unresolved V gene in the studies checked, with the rest unexplained. V, J and clone size are those of that table, while D and trimming were read from the DNA. In all, the sample holds some 110,000 clones, and more than 30% of those were seen once. The top ten clones comprise 3% to 3.5% of the sample.

The sequencing input was CD4+ T cells sorted from blood. The chain links TRBV5-1 with TRBJ2-7, with the D call tentatively TRBD1 or TRBD2, each fitting 5 bases. The receptor's source is a human donor with alopecia areata. The CDR3 sequence is CASSTRGGYEQYF. The bases are TGCGCCAGCTCCACCCGTGGGGGCTACGAGCAGTACTTC.